This T cell receptor beta chain was sequenced during a study of patients and donors after allogeneic stem cell transplantation. TCRdb ran MiXCR on the RT-PCR reads and lists one entry per CDR3 protein. The repertoire holds about a million distinct CDR3 sequences, with approximately 19% as singletons. Trimming took off 4 bases at V and 4 bases at J, with 5 bases between the two ends. This CDR3 comprises 13 residues. V is TRBV12-3 or TRBV12-4 and J is TRBJ2-6; D ambiguous. The sample comprised blood, either unsorted or a sorted T cell fraction (not recorded which). The clonotype originates from a human donor who was either an allogeneic HSCT recipient or a stem cell or donor lymphocyte infusion donor (not recorded which). It is not recorded whose cells these are; they may come from a transplant donor. The CDR3 DNA reads as TGTGCCAGCAGTTCTCAAGGGGCCAACGTCCTGACTTTC. Its protein is CASSSQGANVLTF.